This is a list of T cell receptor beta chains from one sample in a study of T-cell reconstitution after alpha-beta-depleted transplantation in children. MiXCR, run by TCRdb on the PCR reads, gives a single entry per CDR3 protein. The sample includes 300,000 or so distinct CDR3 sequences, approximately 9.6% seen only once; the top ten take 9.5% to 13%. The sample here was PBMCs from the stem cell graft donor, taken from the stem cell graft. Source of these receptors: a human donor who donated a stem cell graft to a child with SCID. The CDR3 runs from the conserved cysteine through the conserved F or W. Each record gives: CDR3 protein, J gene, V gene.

CDR3: CASSYGLAGEQYF; J: TRBJ2-7; V: TRBV14
CDR3: CASSLGKGDNGNTIYF; J: TRBJ1-3; V: TRBV7-9
CDR3: CASSPPGGSDTQYF; J: TRBJ2-3; V: TRBV18
CDR3: CSVGAFSSYNEQFF; J: TRBJ2-1; V: TRBV29-1
CDR3: CASSFGTENSPLHF; J: TRBJ1-6; V: TRBV12-3/TRBV12-4
CDR3: CASSPGLVATEQFF; J: TRBJ2-1; V: TRBV12-3/TRBV12-4
CDR3: CASSPASGGALGEQFF; J: TRBJ2-1; V: TRBV12-3/TRBV12-4
CDR3: CASSHKRDRGGGYTF; J: TRBJ1-2; V: TRBV5-6
CDR3: CASTMLGQGSYEQYF; J: TRBJ2-7; V: TRBV2
CDR3: CASSERGGREKLFF; J: TRBJ1-4; V: TRBV6-1
CDR3: CASSLGQGSEAFF; J: TRBJ1-1; V: TRBV5-1
CDR3: CASSPVQPPHRQFF; J: TRBJ2-1; V: TRBV18
CDR3: CSVEDGEVNYGYTF; J: TRBJ1-2; V: TRBV29-1
CDR3: CASSPTRLEAFF; J: TRBJ1-1; V: TRBV7-9
CDR3: CASSPSPTRVGYTF; J: TRBJ1-2; V: TRBV27
CDR3: CAIRQTGANYGYTF; J: TRBJ1-2; V: TRBV10-3
CDR3: CASSLRTGQLFF; J: TRBJ2-2; V: TRBV4-1